This T cell receptor (beta chain) was sequenced for a study of siplizumab effects on memory and regulatory T cells. The germline gives CDR1 SGHVS, CDR2 FNYEAQ. The CDR3 extends over 11 amino acids. The germline V and J ends were trimmed by 2 bases and 8 bases, with 3 bases remaining between them. Measured with immunoSEQ multiplex PCR; TCRdb has only the in-frame clones, and not every one. The repertoire has roughly 100,000 clones, 92% of them found once; the top ten carry 0.85% to 1.2%. This receptor was taken from a human donor in good health. Sequencing used CD4+ T cells sorted from blood. The chain carries TRBV7-6 and TRBJ2-2, with unresolved D. CDR3: CASSLSGELFF. For the CDR3, the DNA is TGTGCCAGCAGCTTATCGGGGGAGCTGTTTTTT.